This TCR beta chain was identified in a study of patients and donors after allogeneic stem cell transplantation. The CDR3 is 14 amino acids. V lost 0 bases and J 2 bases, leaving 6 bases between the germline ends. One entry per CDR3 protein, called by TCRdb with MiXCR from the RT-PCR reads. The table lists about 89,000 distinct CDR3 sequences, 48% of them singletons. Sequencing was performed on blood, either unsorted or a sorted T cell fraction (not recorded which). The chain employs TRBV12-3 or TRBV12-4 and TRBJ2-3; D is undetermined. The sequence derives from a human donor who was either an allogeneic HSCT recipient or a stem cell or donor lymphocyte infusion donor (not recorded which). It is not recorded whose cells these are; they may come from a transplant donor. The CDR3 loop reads CASSLAPYTDTQYF. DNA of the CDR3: TGTGCCAGCAGTTTAGCGCCCTACACAGATACGCAGTATTTT.